A selection of T cell receptor beta chains follows, all from one sample in a study of T cell responses to AZD1222 COVID-19 vaccine. Clones were read by immunoSEQ multiplex PCR, and TCRdb kept only the in-frame ones, dropping some. The table lists about 140,000 clones, around 91% of them singletons. The source was peripheral blood, collected on day 0 of AZD1222 vaccination. The receptors here all came from an adult in good health. The CDR3 runs from the conserved cysteine through the conserved F or W. Each record gives: V gene, D gene, J gene, clone size, CDR3 protein, CDR3 DNA. The D gene is left open where the match is weak. Some rows mark clone size as missing; the rest say once, few, many or name a class of expanded clone.

V gene: TRBV11-2; D gene: -; J gene: TRBJ1-1; clone size: -; CDR3 protein: CASSPRLGRSMNTEAFF; CDR3 DNA: TGTGCCAGCAGCCCGAGATTAGGTAGGAGTATGAACACTGAAGCTTTCTTT
V gene: TRBV9; D gene: -; J gene: TRBJ2-2; clone size: -; CDR3 protein: CASSFYTGELFF; CDR3 DNA: TGTGCCAGCAGCTTTTACACCGGGGAGCTGTTTTTT
V gene: TRBV9; D gene: -; J gene: TRBJ1-2; clone size: -; CDR3 protein: CASGPGGNGYTF; CDR3 DNA: TGTGCCAGCGGACCTGGGGGCAATGGCTACACCTTC
V gene: TRBV30; D gene: -; J gene: TRBJ2-2; clone size: -; CDR3 protein: CASPRGTLNTGELFF; CDR3 DNA: TGTGCCTCCCCAAGGGGGACTTTAAACACCGGGGAGCTGTTTTTT
V gene: TRBV15; D gene: -; J gene: TRBJ2-7; clone size: -; CDR3 protein: CATSRPRGAYEQYF; CDR3 DNA: TGTGCCACCAGCAGGCCGCGGGGCGCTTACGAGCAGTACTTC
V gene: TRBV5-1; D gene: -; J gene: TRBJ2-3; clone size: -; CDR3 protein: CASSLGLNTDTQYF; CDR3 DNA: TGCGCCAGCAGCCTAGGACTAAACACAGATACGCAGTATTTT
V gene: TRBV7-2; D gene: TRBD1; J gene: TRBJ1-4; clone size: -; CDR3 protein: CASSFTGGVNEKLFF; CDR3 DNA: TGTGCCAGCAGCTTTACAGGGGGCGTGAATGAAAAACTGTTTTTT
V gene: TRBV3-1/TRBV3-2; D gene: TRBD2; J gene: TRBJ2-5; clone size: -; CDR3 protein: CASSARKSGTKETQYF; CDR3 DNA: TGTGCCAGCAGCGCACGGAAAAGCGGGACCAAAGAGACCCAGTACTTC
V gene: TRBV9; D gene: -; J gene: TRBJ2-1; clone size: -; CDR3 protein: CASSVVLRGNEQFF; CDR3 DNA: TGTGCCAGCAGCGTAGTTTTAAGGGGCAATGAGCAGTTCTTC
V gene: TRBV10-1; D gene: -; J gene: TRBJ2-7; clone size: few; CDR3 protein: CAKVCGGGHYEQYF; CDR3 DNA: TGCGCCAAAGTGTGCGGGGGCGGACACTACGAGCAGTACTTC
V gene: TRBV6-1; D gene: TRBD1; J gene: TRBJ1-1; clone size: -; CDR3 protein: CASSEVNRGQDTEAFF; CDR3 DNA: TGTGCCAGCAGTGAAGTAAACAGGGGGCAAGACACTGAAGCTTTCTTT
V gene: TRBV9; D gene: TRBD2; J gene: TRBJ2-1; clone size: few; CDR3 protein: CASSGASGGPYNEQFF; CDR3 DNA: TGTGCCAGCAGCGGGGCTAGCGGGGGCCCTTACAATGAGCAGTTCTTC
V gene: TRBV10-3; D gene: -; J gene: TRBJ2-7; clone size: once; CDR3 protein: CAISDPTAGRYEQYF; CDR3 DNA: TGTGCCATCAGTGACCCGACAGCCGGTCGCTACGAGCAGTACTTC
V gene: TRBV28; D gene: -; J gene: TRBJ2-7; clone size: -; CDR3 protein: CASSSPVREQYF; CDR3 DNA: TGTGCCAGCAGTAGTCCCGTGCGGGAGCAGTACTTC
V gene: TRBV3-1/TRBV3-2; D gene: -; J gene: TRBJ1-2; clone size: -; CDR3 protein: CASSPYGGYGYTF; CDR3 DNA: TGTGCCAGCAGCCCCTACGGAGGGTATGGCTACACCTTC
V gene: TRBV19; D gene: -; J gene: TRBJ1-4; clone size: -; CDR3 protein: CASSTGGRSTNEKLFF; CDR3 DNA: TGTGCCAGTAGTACCGGGGGAAGATCAACTAATGAAAAACTGTTTTTT
V gene: TRBV7-9; D gene: -; J gene: TRBJ2-7; clone size: -; CDR3 protein: CASSLFSGEQYF; CDR3 DNA: TGTGCCAGCAGCTTATTCTCGGGAGAGCAGTACTTC
V gene: TRBV7-2; D gene: -; J gene: TRBJ2-2; clone size: once; CDR3 protein: CASSLDGRAIGELFF; CDR3 DNA: TGTGCCAGCAGCTTAGACGGCAGGGCGATCGGGGAGCTGTTTTTT
V gene: TRBV5-5; D gene: TRBD1; J gene: TRBJ2-7; clone size: -; CDR3 protein: CASSKPPQGAYEQYF; CDR3 DNA: TGTGCCAGCAGCAAGCCTCCGCAGGGGGCCTACGAGCAGTACTTC
V gene: TRBV3-1/TRBV3-2; D gene: -; J gene: TRBJ2-7; clone size: -; CDR3 protein: CASSQARNGQYF; CDR3 DNA: TGTGCCAGCAGCCAAGCCAGGAACGGGCAGTACTTC
V gene: TRBV6-5; D gene: -; J gene: TRBJ1-3; clone size: -; CDR3 protein: CASSYSAGNSGNTIYF; CDR3 DNA: TGTGCCAGCAGTTACTCTGCAGGGAACTCTGGAAACACCATATATTTT
V gene: TRBV19; D gene: TRBD2; J gene: TRBJ2-3; clone size: once; CDR3 protein: CASSIERGGDTQYF; CDR3 DNA: TGTGCCAGTAGTATTGAGCGGGGAGGTGATACGCAGTATTTT
V gene: TRBV13; D gene: TRBD2; J gene: TRBJ2-3; clone size: -; CDR3 protein: CASSLWLAGGADTQYF; CDR3 DNA: TGTGCCAGCAGCTTATGGCTAGCGGGGGGGGCAGATACGCAGTATTTT
V gene: TRBV9; D gene: -; J gene: TRBJ1-5; clone size: -; CDR3 protein: CASSLGVDNQPQHF; CDR3 DNA: TGTGCCAGCAGCCTTGGGGTAGACAATCAGCCCCAGCATTTT
V gene: TRBV20-1; D gene: -; J gene: TRBJ2-3; clone size: -; CDR3 protein: CSASPSLSRDTQYF; CDR3 DNA: TGCAGTGCTAGTCCTAGCCTCTCAAGAGATACGCAGTATTTT
V gene: TRBV27; D gene: -; J gene: TRBJ1-2; clone size: -; CDR3 protein: CASSLGTPPNPGYRGYGYTF; CDR3 DNA: TGTGCCAGCAGTTTAGGGACGCCACCCAATCCCGGCTATAGAGGATATGGCTACACCTTC
V gene: TRBV30; D gene: TRBD2; J gene: TRBJ2-1; clone size: -; CDR3 protein: CAWSKTSGAYNEQFF; CDR3 DNA: TGTGCCTGGAGTAAAACTAGCGGGGCCTACAATGAGCAGTTCTTC
V gene: TRBV7-2; D gene: -; J gene: TRBJ1-3; clone size: -; CDR3 protein: CASSLVGEASGNTIYF; CDR3 DNA: TGTGCCAGCAGCTTAGTAGGGGAAGCAAGTGGAAACACCATATATTTT
V gene: TRBV7-8; D gene: -; J gene: TRBJ1-5; clone size: -; CDR3 protein: CASSRTRQRNQPQHF; CDR3 DNA: TGTGCCAGCAGCCGGACGAGGCAGCGCAATCAGCCCCAGCATTTT
V gene: TRBV19; D gene: -; J gene: TRBJ2-7; clone size: -; CDR3 protein: CASSIGRGYEQYF; CDR3 DNA: TGTGCCAGTAGTATCGGTCGGGGCTACGAGCAGTACTTC
V gene: TRBV6-5; D gene: -; J gene: TRBJ1-6; clone size: -; CDR3 protein: CARRFPVSPLHF; CDR3 DNA: TGTGCCAGAAGATTCCCGGTGTCACCCCTCCACTTT
V gene: TRBV9; D gene: -; J gene: TRBJ2-2; clone size: -; CDR3 protein: CASSVFPIYTGELFF; CDR3 DNA: TGTGCCAGCAGCGTGTTCCCTATTTATACCGGGGAGCTGTTTTTT
V gene: TRBV9; D gene: -; J gene: TRBJ1-6; clone size: -; CDR3 protein: CASSVGAGGSSPLHF; CDR3 DNA: TGTGCCAGCAGCGTAGGGGCTGGGGGCTCCTCACCCCTCCACTTT
V gene: TRBV5-1; D gene: -; J gene: TRBJ2-5; clone size: -; CDR3 protein: CASSLRGGQAQYF; CDR3 DNA: TGCGCCAGCAGCTTGCGAGGGGGGCAGGCCCAGTACTTC
V gene: TRBV6-5; D gene: -; J gene: TRBJ1-1; clone size: -; CDR3 protein: CASSYSKGGAEAFF; CDR3 DNA: TGTGCCAGCAGTTACTCGAAGGGGGGAGCTGAAGCTTTCTTT
V gene: TRBV28; D gene: -; J gene: TRBJ1-2; clone size: -; CDR3 protein: CASRRTRNYGYTF; CDR3 DNA: TGTGCCAGCAGGAGAACACGGAACTATGGCTACACCTTC
V gene: TRBV12-3/TRBV12-4; D gene: -; J gene: TRBJ2-5; clone size: -; CDR3 protein: CASSWLRETQYF; CDR3 DNA: TGTGCCAGCAGTTGGCTAAGAGAGACCCAGTACTTC
V gene: TRBV18; D gene: -; J gene: TRBJ2-7; clone size: -; CDR3 protein: CASSPPSQIYEQYF; CDR3 DNA: TGTGCCAGCTCACCACCGTCACAGATATACGAGCAGTACTTC
V gene: TRBV6-5; D gene: TRBD2; J gene: TRBJ2-5; clone size: -; CDR3 protein: CASSYSGGVETQYF; CDR3 DNA: TGTGCCAGCAGTTACTCGGGGGGGGTTGAGACCCAGTACTTC
V gene: TRBV9; D gene: -; J gene: TRBJ2-1; clone size: -; CDR3 protein: CASSTSGTSSYNEQFF; CDR3 DNA: TGTGCCAGCAGCACCTCGGGAACGAGCTCCTACAATGAGCAGTTCTTC